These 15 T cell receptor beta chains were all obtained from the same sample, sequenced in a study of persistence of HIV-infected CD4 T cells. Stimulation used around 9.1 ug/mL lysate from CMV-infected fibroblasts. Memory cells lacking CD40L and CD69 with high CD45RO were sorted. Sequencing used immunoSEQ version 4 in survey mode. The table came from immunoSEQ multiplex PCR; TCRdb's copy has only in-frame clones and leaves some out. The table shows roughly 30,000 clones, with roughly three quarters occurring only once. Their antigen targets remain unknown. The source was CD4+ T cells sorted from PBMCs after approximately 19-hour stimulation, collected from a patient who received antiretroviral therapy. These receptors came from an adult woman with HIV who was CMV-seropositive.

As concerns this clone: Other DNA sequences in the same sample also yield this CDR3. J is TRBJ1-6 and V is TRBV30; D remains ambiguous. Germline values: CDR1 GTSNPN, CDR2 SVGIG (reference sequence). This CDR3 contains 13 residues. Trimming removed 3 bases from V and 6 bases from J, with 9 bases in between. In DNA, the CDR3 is TGTGCCTGGAGGGACCCAGGTAATTCACCCCTCCACTTT. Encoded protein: CAWRDPGNSPLHF.

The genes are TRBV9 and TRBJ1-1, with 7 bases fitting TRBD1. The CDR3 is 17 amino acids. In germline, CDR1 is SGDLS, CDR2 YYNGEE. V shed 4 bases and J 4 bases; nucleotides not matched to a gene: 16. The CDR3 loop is CASSPSMLNRGVTEAFF. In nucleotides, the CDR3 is TGTGCCAGCAGCCCGAGTATGTTGAACAGGGGAGTCACTGAAGCTTTCTTT.

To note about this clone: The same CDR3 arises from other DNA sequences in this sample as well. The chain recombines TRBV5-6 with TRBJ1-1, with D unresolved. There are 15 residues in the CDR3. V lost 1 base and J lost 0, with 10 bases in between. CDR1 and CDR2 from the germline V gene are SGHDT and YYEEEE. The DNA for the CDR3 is TGTGCCAGCAGCTTGTATGCCGGTATGAACACTGAAGCTTTCTTT. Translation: CASSLYAGMNTEAFF.

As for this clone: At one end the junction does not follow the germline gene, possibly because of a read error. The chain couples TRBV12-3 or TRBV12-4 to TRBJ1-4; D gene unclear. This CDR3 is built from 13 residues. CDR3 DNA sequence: TGTGCCAGCAGTTTTTCAGCGTTCGATTCCCGGGATTTT. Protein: CASSFSAFDSRDF.

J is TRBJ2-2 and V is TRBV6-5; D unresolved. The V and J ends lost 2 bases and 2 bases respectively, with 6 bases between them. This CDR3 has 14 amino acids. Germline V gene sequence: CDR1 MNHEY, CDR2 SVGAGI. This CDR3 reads CASSYRLNTGELFF. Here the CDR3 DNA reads TGTGCCAGCAGTTACCGCTTAAACACCGGGGAGCTGTTTTTT.

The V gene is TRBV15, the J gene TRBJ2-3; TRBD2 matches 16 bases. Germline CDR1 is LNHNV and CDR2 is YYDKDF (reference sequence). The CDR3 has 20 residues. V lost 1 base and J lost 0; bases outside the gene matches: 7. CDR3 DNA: TGTGCCACCAGCAGAGGTTCCGGGACTAGCGGGGGGGCCAGCACAGATACGCAGTATTTT. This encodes CATSRGSGTSGGASTDTQYF.

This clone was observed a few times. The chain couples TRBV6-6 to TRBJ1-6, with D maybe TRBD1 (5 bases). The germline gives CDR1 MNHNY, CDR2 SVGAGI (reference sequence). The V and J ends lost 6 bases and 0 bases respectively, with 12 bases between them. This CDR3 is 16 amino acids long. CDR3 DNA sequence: TGTGCCAGCAGCGACACAGGTCGCTCCTATAATTCACCCCTCCACTTT. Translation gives CASSDTGRSYNSPLHF.

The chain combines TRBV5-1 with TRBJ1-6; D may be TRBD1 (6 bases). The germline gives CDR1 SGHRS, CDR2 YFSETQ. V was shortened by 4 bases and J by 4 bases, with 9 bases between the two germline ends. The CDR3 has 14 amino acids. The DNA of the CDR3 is TGCGCCAGCAGCGACGACAGGTATAATTCACCCCTCCACTTT. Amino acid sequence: CASSDDRYNSPLHF.

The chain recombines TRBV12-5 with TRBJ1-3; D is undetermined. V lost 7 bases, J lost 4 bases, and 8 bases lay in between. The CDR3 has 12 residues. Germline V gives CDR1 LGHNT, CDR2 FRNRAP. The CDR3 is CASAHSGNTIYF. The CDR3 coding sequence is TGTGCTAGTGCTCACAGCGGAAACACCATATATTTT.

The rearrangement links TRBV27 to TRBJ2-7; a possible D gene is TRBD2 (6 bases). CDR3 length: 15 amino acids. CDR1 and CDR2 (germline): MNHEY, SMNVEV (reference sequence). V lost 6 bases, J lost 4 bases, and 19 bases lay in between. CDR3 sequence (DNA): TGTGCCAGCAGCGGCGGGACTCTTGGCCCGTACGAGCAGTACGTC. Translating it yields CASSGGTLGPYEQYV.

The CDR3 DNA sequence: TGTGCCTGGAGTGTACTAGCTAATCAGCCCCAGCATTTT. Its translation is CAWSVLANQPQHF. The rearrangement uses TRBV30 and TRBJ1-5; D is undetermined. The V end was cut by 0 bases, the J end by 4 bases, with 7 bases between. The CDR3 sequence is 13 residues long. Germline V lookup: CDR1 GTSNPN, CDR2 SVGIG (reference sequence). Drawing the rest from reference TRBV30 and TRBJ1-5, the complete variable domain is SQTIHQWPATLVQPVGSPLSLECTVEGTSNPNLYWYRQAAGRGLQLLFYSVGIGQISSEVPQNLSASRPQDRQFILSSKKLLLSDSGFYLCAWSVLANQPQHFGDGTRLSIL.

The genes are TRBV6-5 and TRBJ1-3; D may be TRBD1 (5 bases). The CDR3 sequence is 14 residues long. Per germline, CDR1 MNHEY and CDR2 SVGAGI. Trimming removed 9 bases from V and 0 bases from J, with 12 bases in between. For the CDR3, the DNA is TGTGCCAGTGGGGACCTTAGCTCTGGAAACACCATATATTTT. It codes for CASGDLSSGNTIYF.

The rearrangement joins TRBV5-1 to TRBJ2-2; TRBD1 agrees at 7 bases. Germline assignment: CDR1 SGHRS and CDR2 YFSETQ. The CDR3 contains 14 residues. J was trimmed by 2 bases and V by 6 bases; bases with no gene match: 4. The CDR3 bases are TGCGCCAGCAAAGACAGGGCCAACACCGGGGAGCTGTTTTTT. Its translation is CASKDRANTGELFF.

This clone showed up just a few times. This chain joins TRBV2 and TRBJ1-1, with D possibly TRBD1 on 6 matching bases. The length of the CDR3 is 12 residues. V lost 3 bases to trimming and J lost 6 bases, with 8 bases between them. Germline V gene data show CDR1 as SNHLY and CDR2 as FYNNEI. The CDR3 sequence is CASSERGPEAFF. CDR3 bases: TGTGCCAGCAGTGAGCGGGGGCCTGAAGCTTTCTTT.

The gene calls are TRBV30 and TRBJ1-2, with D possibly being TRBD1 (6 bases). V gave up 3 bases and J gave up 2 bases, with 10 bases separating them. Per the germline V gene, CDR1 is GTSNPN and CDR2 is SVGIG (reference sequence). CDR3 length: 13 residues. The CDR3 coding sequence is TGTGCCTGGAGAGGGGGGTGGAACTATGGCTACACCTTC. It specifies CAWRGGWNYGYTF.